Following are 2 T cell receptor delta chains from one sample sequenced in a study of gamma-delta chains in newborns, infants, children. TCRdb re-called the reads via CATT. The table shows roughly 5,500 delta-chain clones, with over 2.5% occurring only once. The sequencing sample was made of blood. These TCRs come from a child who was a newborn, infant or young child, either healthy, febrile or measles-vaccinated (not recorded which).

On this clone itself: A much larger clone lies a single base off, so this may be a read error. This chain links TRDV2 with TRDJ3; 10 nucleotides line up with TRDD3. TCRdb leaves out the J gene; it was filled in here by matching the DNA to germline. Germline lookup yields CDR1 GEAIGNYY and CDR2 EKD. The length of the CDR3 is 21 residues. For the CDR3, the DNA is TGTGCCTGCGACACCTTACTGGGGGATGCCTTGAGCTCCTGGGACACCCGACAGATGTTTTTC. It translates to CACDTLLGDALSSWDTRQMFF.

Note on this clone: The amino acid sequence in TCRdb belongs to a much larger clone and departs from this DNA's translation at residue 10, likely a sequencing read error; the sequence shown is translated from the DNA. This sequence joins TRDV2 and TRDJ3; 8 bases line up with TRDD3. The CDR3 consists of 17 residues. The germline V gene has CDR1 GEAIGNYY and CDR2 EKD. The CDR3 DNA is TGTGCCTGTGACACCTGGGGATACTCCCGGGACACCCGACAGATGTTTTTC. Protein: CACDTWGYSRDTRQMFF.